The 8 T cell receptor beta chains below come from one sample, sequenced in a study of control samples from healthy donors and cancer patients. Method: immunoSEQ multiplex PCR; TCRdb's copy keeps in-frame clones and lacks some. This sample has about 130,000 clones, with 80% to 95% found just once. The sequencing input was blood. The receptors were sampled from a man between 18 and 29 years old in good health.

The chain combines TRBV14 with TRBJ1-2; D might be TRBD1 (6 bases). The CDR3 runs to 13 residues. Germline lookup yields CDR1 SGHDN and CDR2 FVKESK. V was pared by 2 bases and J by 5 bases, with 9 bases between. The CDR3 sequence is CASSQLGGYGYTF. In nucleotides, the CDR3 is TGTGCCAGCAGCCAACTAGGGGGTTATGGCTACACCTTC.

The chain couples TRBV9 to TRBJ1-5; the D is unclear. Germline V gene lookup returns CDR1 SGDLS and CDR2 YYNGEE. The CDR3 has 14 residues. Trimming removed 0 bases at V and 6 bases at J, with 10 bases between. CDR3 sequence (DNA): TGTGCCAGCAGCGTAGACACAAGGAGTCAGCCCCAGCATTTT. Translation: CASSVDTRSQPQHF.

J is TRBJ2-6 and V is TRBV4-3; D might be TRBD1 (6 bases). CDR1 and CDR2 from the germline V gene are LGHNA and YSLEER. The CDR3 has 18 amino acids. Trimming stripped 0 bases from V and 4 bases from J, with 16 bases between. The CDR3 reads CASSQEAGVLYGANVLTF. In nucleotides, the CDR3 is TGCGCCAGCAGCCAAGAGGCAGGGGTGTTATACGGGGCCAACGTCCTGACTTTC.

The CDR3 DNA is TGTGCCAGCAGCGCGGGTCTCGGTACGCAGTATTTT. Residues: CASSAGLGTQYF. J is TRBJ2-3 and V is TRBV11-2; TRBD2 is a possible D gene (5 bases). The V gene lost 5 bases and the J gene lost 8 bases, with 11 bases spanning the gap. From germline, CDR1 is SGHAT and CDR2 FQNNGV. The CDR3 loop spans 12 amino acids. Variable domain in full (rest from reference TRBV11-2 and TRBJ2-3): EAGVAQSPRYKIIEKRQSVAFWCNPISGHATLYWYQQILGQGPKLLIQFQNNGVVDDSQLPKDRFSAERLKGVDSTLKIQPAKLEDSAVYLCASSAGLGTQYFGPGTRLTVL.

The chain combines TRBV27 with TRBJ2-7, with 8 bases matching TRBD1. This CDR3 has 14 amino acids. Per the germline V gene, CDR1 is MNHEY and CDR2 is SMNVEV (reference sequence). V lost 2 bases to trimming and J lost 4 bases; unmatched junction nucleotides: 4. The CDR3 loop reads CASSLRTGGYEQYF. The CDR3 bases are TGTGCCAGCAGTTTACGAACAGGGGGATACGAGCAGTACTTC.

This clone turned up a few times. The V call is TRBV28, the J call TRBJ2-3; 9 bases agree with TRBD2. V lost 8 bases to trimming and J lost 7 bases; unmatched junction nucleotides: 13. There are 15 residues in the CDR3. Germline V gene sequence: CDR1 MDHEN, CDR2 SYDVKM. The CDR3 nucleotides are TGTGCCAGCCACTACTATAGCGGGGGTATAAATACGCAGTATTTT. Its protein is CASHYYSGGINTQYF.

This clone was counted between two and nine times. The chain recombines TRBV28 with TRBJ1-6; D is unclear. V was trimmed by 6 bases and J by 5 bases, leaving 11 bases between them. The length of the CDR3 is 14 residues. Germline V gives CDR1 MDHEN, CDR2 SYDVKM. As DNA, the CDR3 is TGTGCCAGCAGCAGGCATATGGATAATTCACCCCTCCACTTT. The encoded protein is CASSRHMDNSPLHF.

The chain couples TRBV20-1 to TRBJ2-5; D gene ambiguous. The CDR3 spans 11 residues. The V gene's germline CDR1 is DFQATT and CDR2 SNEGSKA (reference sequence). V was shortened by 0 bases and J by 5 bases, with 4 bases between the two germline ends. As DNA, the CDR3 is TGCAGTGCTAGAGATTTGGAGACCCAGTACTTC. Translating it yields CSARDLETQYF.